The subject of this entry is one T cell receptor beta chain. The data were taken from a study of shared T cell receptors in the human thymus. The data were produced by immunoSEQ multiplex PCR, yet TCRdb's version contains in-frame clones alone and is incomplete. The sample lists more than 550,000 clones; 70% to 90% were seen once. The CDR3 runs 16 residues. V gave up 2 bases and J gave up 4 bases; unmatched junction bases: 10. Germline V CDR1 and CDR2: ENHRY, SYGVKD. The sample was also linked to a second study, of human thymus T cells. That source reports: The sample donors, healthy Finnish infants, were having corrective surgery for congenital heart defects. Thymus was obtained from resections taken during corrective heart surgery. V and J genes seemed to be used with bias in thymic and blood repertoires. Related research examined unrelated individuals and reported that their thymic repertoires overlapped highly.

V is TRBV10-3 and J is TRBJ1-1, with TRBD1 matching 7 bases. This clonotype originated in a girl under three years old with a congenital heart defect. Sequencing used thymocytes. The CDR3 DNA is TGTGCCATCAGTGAGCCTAGACAGGGATCGGGCACTGAAGCTTTCTTT. Encoded protein: CAISEPRQGSGTEAFF.